This T cell receptor (beta chain) is drawn from a study of glioma-infiltrating T cells after dendritic cell vaccination. Primers: 60 V beta forward and 13 J beta reverse. Profiling relied on immunoSEQ multiplex PCR, and the TCRdb table lists in-frame clones only, not all of them. The sample has about 94,000 clones, approximately 80% seen once; the top ten hold 5.4%. From germline, CDR1 is SGHRS and CDR2 YFSETQ. The CDR3 covers 14 residues. Between the trimmed V and J ends, which lost 3 bases and 5 bases, there was a span of 14 bases. This clone was observed once. Time point here: after dendritic cell vaccination, including at tumor progression/relapse.

The receptor was isolated from a human donor with glioblastoma. The chain is built from TRBV5-1 and TRBJ2-5; a weak D match, TRBD2 (6 bases). This specimen was blood, taken after dendritic cell vaccination. The CDR3, as DNA: TGCGCCAGCAGCTCATCGGGAGCGGGTGAGACCCAGTACTTC. This codes for CASSSSGAGETQYF. The whole variable domain, filled in from reference TRBV5-1 and TRBJ2-5, reads KAGVTQTPRYLIKTRGQQVTLSCSPISGHRSVSWYQQTPGQGLQFLFEYFSETQRNKGNFPGRFSGRQFSNSRSEMNVSTLELGDSALYLCASSSSGAGETQYFGPGTRLLVL.